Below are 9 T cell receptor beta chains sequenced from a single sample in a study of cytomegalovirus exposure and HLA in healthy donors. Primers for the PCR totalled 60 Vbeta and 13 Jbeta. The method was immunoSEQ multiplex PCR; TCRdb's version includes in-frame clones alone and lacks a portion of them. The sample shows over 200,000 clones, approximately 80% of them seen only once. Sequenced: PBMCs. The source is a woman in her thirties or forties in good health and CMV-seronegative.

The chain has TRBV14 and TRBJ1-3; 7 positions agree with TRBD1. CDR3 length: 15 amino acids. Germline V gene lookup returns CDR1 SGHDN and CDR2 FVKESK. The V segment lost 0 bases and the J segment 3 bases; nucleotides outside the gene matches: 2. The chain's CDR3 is CASSQERGLGNTIYF. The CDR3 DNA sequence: TGTGCCAGCAGCCAAGAGAGGGGGCTTGGAAACACCATATATTTT.

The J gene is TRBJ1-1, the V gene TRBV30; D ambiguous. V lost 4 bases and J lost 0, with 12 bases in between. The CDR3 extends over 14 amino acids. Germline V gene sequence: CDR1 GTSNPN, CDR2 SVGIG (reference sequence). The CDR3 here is CAWTGGNMNTEAFF. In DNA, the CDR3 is TGTGCCTGGACAGGAGGAAACATGAACACTGAAGCTTTCTTT.

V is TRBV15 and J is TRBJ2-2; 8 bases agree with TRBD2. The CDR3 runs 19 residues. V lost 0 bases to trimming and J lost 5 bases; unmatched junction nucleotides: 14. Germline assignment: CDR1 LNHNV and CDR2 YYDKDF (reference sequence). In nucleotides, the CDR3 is TGTGCCACCAGCAGAGAAAGGCTTGGCGCGGGGGGACGGACCGGGGAGCTGTTTTTT. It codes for CATSRERLGAGGRTGELFF.

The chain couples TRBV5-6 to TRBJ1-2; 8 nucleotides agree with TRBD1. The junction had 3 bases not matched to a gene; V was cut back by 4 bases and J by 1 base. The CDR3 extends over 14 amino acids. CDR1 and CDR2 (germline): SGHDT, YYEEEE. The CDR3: CASSLDRVNYGYTF. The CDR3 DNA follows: TGTGCCAGCAGCCTGGACAGGGTTAACTATGGCTACACCTTC.

The CDR3 is CASTADRGDYGYTF. The CDR3 nucleotides read TGTGCCAGCACCGCGGACAGGGGAGACTATGGCTACACCTTC. This chain links TRBV5-5 with TRBJ1-2; the match to TRBD1 covers 9 bases. Trimming cost V 6 bases and J 3 bases; bases outside gene matches: 6. Germline-derived CDR1 and CDR2 are SGHKS and YYEKEE (reference sequence). The CDR3 has 14 amino acids.

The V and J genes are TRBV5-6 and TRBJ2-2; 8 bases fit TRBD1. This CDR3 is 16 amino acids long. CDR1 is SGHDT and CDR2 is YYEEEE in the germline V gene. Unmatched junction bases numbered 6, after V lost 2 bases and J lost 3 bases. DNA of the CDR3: TGTGCCAGCAGCTTCGTTGGACAGGGCGACACCGGGGAGCTGTTTTTT. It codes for CASSFVGQGDTGELFF.

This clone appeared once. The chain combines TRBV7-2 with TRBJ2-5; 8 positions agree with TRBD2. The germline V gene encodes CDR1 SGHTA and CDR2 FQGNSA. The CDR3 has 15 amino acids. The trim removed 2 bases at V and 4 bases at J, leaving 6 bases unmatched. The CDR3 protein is CASSLRAGGRETQYF. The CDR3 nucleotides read TGTGCCAGCAGCTTACGGGCGGGGGGCCGAGAGACCCAGTACTTC.

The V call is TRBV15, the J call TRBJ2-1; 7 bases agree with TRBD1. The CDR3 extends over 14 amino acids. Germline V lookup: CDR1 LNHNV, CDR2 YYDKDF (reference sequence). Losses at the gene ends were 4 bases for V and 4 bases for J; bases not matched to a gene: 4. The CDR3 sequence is CATSKNRGYNEQFF. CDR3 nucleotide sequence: TGTGCCACCAGCAAGAACAGGGGATACAATGAGCAGTTCTTC.

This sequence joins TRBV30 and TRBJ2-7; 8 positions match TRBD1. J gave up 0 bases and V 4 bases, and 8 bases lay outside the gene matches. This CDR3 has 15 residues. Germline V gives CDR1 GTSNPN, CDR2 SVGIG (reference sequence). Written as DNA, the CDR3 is TGTGCCTGGAACGGACAGGGAATAGCCTCCTACGAGCAGTACTTC. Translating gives CAWNGQGIASYEQYF.